The source of this TCR beta chain is a study of blood T cell repertoires in COVID-19 (TCRdb year 2020). About the study as a whole: Samples covering the acute and convalescent phases of COVID-19 were provided by collaborators in the United States, Italy and Spain. The material from the prospective study consisted of cDNA or gDNA derived from T cells, B-cell-depleted T cells, or PBMCs. Subjects who had been exposed to COVID-19, were actively infected with it, or had recovered from it provided the deeply sampled blood TCRbeta repertoires that made up the dataset. The repertoires were made available in a free public database intended to serve as a resource for research on the immune response to SARS-CoV-2. The samples were drawn from the first 160 participants of the ongoing ImmuneRACE study and from 950 to 1,500 subjects provided by 6 global collaborators. Nearly every sample came with metadata listing a de-identified subject ID, COVID-19 status, age in years and sex. HLA class I and class II types, where available, came from metadata supplied by the sample provider rather than from assay-based typing. The full study reports these points: The amount of clinical and demographic metadata varied by source and participant and was provided uncurated.

The immunoSEQ Assay, a bias-controlled multiplex PCR, was used to amplify TCRbeta CDR3 regions from genomic DNA. Per the original workflow: The number of nucleated cells in each sample was estimated by amplification of reference gene primers within the assay. To quantify the absolute abundance of each unique TCRbeta CDR3 rearrangement, sequence reads were collapsed and filtered. Productive Simpson clonality was computed per sample as the square root of Simpson's diversity index over productive rearrangements. TCRdb took over this immuneACCESS table, retaining in-frame rearrangements with V and J assigned. Such tables are incomplete; in checked studies, under half of the missing clones stem from an unresolved V gene, and the remainder is unexplained. Clone size and V and J calls were adopted from that table, with D and trimming inferred from the DNA. The table for this sample lists under 450,000 clones; approximately 88% of them were counted only once. The ten largest clones capture over 9.5% of the sample.

This clone was seen a handful of times. It lacks a known antigen. It has no much larger one-base neighbor in the sample; base qualities were not kept. Measured from the cysteine to the phenylalanine, the CDR3 is 14 residues long. Only the CDR3 portion is preserved as DNA: 42 bases, with reading frame beginning at the first base. V is cut by 9 bases and J by 0 bases, and the space between the germline ends is 13 bases. CDR1 and CDR2, per the germline V gene, are KGHDR and SFDVKD. At one collaborating source in Seattle, patients were enrolled during active infection and were followed longitudinally through the course of disease. The collaborating institutions used their own protocols to collect whole blood in K2EDTA tubes. Collaborator samples were shipped for TCRbeta analysis as frozen whole blood, isolated PBMCs, or DNA extracted from either sample type.

The TCR sequence derives from a woman aged 45 to 65 with COVID-19, enrolled during active disease. What was sequenced was peripheral blood. The chain couples TRBV24-1 to TRBJ2-5; the D gene cannot be named for sure. The nucleotide sequence reads TGTGCCACCTCTAGAGGCCAGTACCAAGAGACCCAGTACTTC. Its amino acids are CATSRGQYQETQYF.